This T cell receptor (beta chain) was sequenced during a study of T cell clonality in common variable immunodeficiency. General study results and limits: Patient heterogeneity in the CVID cohort limited correlations between repertoire features and clinical complications. Compared with healthy controls, CVID subjects showed increased TCRbeta clonality, mostly in about a third. Fewer deletions and N-nucleotide insertions were reportedly seen in common variable immunodeficiency TCR beta sequences.

The data were produced by immunoSEQ multiplex PCR, yet TCRdb's version contains in-frame clones alone and is incomplete. The sample contains roughly 33,000 clones, none occurring once; 6% to 6.5% lies in the top ten. For this clone: Its specificity is unknown. From the germline J gene comes the end of the CDR3, since the read stops 3 residues before it.

This CDR3 spans 12 amino acids. Germline values: CDR1 SNHLY, CDR2 FYNNEI. V gave up 6 bases and J gave up 7 bases, with 9 bases separating them. The specimen sequenced was peripheral blood mononuclear cells. V usage is TRBV2 and J usage is TRBJ1-4, with D possibly TRBD1 on 5 matching bases. The clonotype comes from a human donor with common variable immunodeficiency. CDR3 sequence: CASRADSEKLFF. The DNA read from the CDR3 is TGTGCCAGCAGAGCCGACAGTGAAAAA.